This T cell receptor beta chain is from a study of T cells in localized non-small cell lung cancer. Study observations and caveats: Tumor showed lower T cell clonality than uninvolved adjacent lung, where it was highest. An association was observed between higher blood T cell density and longer overall survival.

This clone was recorded once. Antigen unknown. This table comes from immunoSEQ multiplex PCR, and its TCRdb copy is limited to in-frame clones, with some not included. This sample has about 70,000 clones, with roughly 90% found just once. The TCR was taken from a male donor at least 60 years old with stage III squamous cell lung carcinoma. The sequences come from peripheral blood, collected before any cancer treatment.

Written as DNA, the CDR3 is TGTGCCAGCAGCTTCGGGCTCTCTGGAAACACCATATATTTT. This translates into CASSFGLSGNTIYF. The rearrangement links TRBV5-8 to TRBJ1-3, with D uncertain. Germline-derived CDR1 and CDR2 are SGHTS and YDEGEE. The CDR3 runs 14 residues. Deletions cut 2 bases from V and 0 bases from J, with 6 bases between.